The 25 T cell receptor beta chains listed next were all sequenced from one sample in a study of T cell responses to AZD1222 COVID-19 vaccine listed by TCRdb under 2021. Library preparation was by the immunoSEQ multiplex PCR assay. The table comes from immuneACCESS by way of TCRdb, which keeps in-frame sequences with V and J called. Part of the clones is missing from these tables; in studies checked, under half for an unresolved V gene and the rest for unknown reasons. For this sample there are around 30,000 clones; over 90% appear just once. 8.1% of the sample goes to the ten largest clones. Taken with the paper, the label for time point translates to: baseline before first vaccination. This sample comprised peripheral blood, obtained on day 0 of AZD1222 vaccination. The receptors come from an adult in good health.

The V gene is TRBV24-1, the J gene TRBJ2-1; a possible D gene is TRBD2 (6 bases). CDR1 is KGHDR and CDR2 is SFDVKD in the germline V gene. CDR3 length: 16 amino acids. V shed 5 bases and J shed 8 bases, with 21 bases lying between them. CDR3 in amino acids: CATSAYRAGPGDEQFF. The CDR3 coding sequence is TGTGCCACCAGTGCCTACCGAGCAGGGCCGGGGGATGAGCAGTTCTTC.

V gene TRBV19 combines with J gene TRBJ2-5, with 7 positions matching TRBD1. CDR3 length: 14 amino acids. J gave up 5 bases and V 5 bases, and 8 bases lay outside the gene matches. CDR1 is LNHDA, CDR2 SQIVND, per germline (reference sequence). CDR3 in DNA: TGTGCCAGTAGTTGGACGCCAGGGGGTGAGACCCAGTACTTC. Amino acid sequence: CASSWTPGGETQYF. Based on the CDR3 plus reference TRBV19 and TRBJ2-5, the full variable domain is DGGITQSPKYLFRKEGQNVTLSCEQNLNHDAMYWYRQDPGQGLRLIYYSQIVNDFQKGDIAEGYSVSREKKESFPLTVTSAQKNPTAFYLCASSWTPGGETQYFGPGTRLLVL.

The chain links TRBV7-9 to TRBJ2-5, with 10 bases that match TRBD2. J lost 6 bases, V lost 2 bases, and 15 bases had no gene match. The CDR3 sequence is 18 residues long. Per the germline V gene, CDR1 is SEHNR and CDR2 is FQNEAQ (reference sequence). For the CDR3, the DNA is TGTGCCAGCAGCTTATCGTTCCTACTAGCGGGGAACGTGAAGACCCAGTACTTC. Amino acid sequence: CASSLSFLLAGNVKTQYF.

V usage is TRBV13 and J usage is TRBJ2-1, with 9 bases identical to TRBD2. The CDR3 runs to 17 residues. CDR1 and CDR2 (germline): PRHDT, FYEKMQ (reference sequence). The V segment lost 6 bases and the J segment 6 bases; nucleotides outside the gene matches: 15. The CDR3 DNA sequence: TGTGCCAGCAGTCCGACGGGGTGGGGACTAGCTTCCAATGAGCAGTTCTTC. Translating it yields CASSPTGWGLASNEQFF.

The CDR3 nucleotides are TGTGCCAGCAGCTTATTAGCCGGACTACATGAGCAGTTCTTC. Translation: CASSLLAGLHEQFF. The gene calls are TRBV7-2 and TRBJ2-1; D may be TRBD2 (6 bases). The CDR3 extends over 14 amino acids. The germline gives CDR1 SGHTA, CDR2 FQGNSA. Trimming took off 2 bases at V and 8 bases at J, with 13 bases between the two ends.

This clone was recorded once. The gene calls are TRBV20-1 and TRBJ2-3, with unresolved D. V lost 6 bases and J 0 bases, leaving 4 bases between the germline ends. Germline CDR1 and CDR2: DFQATT and SNEGSKA (reference sequence). CDR3 length: 11 amino acids. Here the CDR3 DNA reads TGCAGTGCGGTCAGCACAGATACGCAGTATTTT. This codes for CSAVSTDTQYF.

The rearrangement uses TRBV7-9 and TRBJ1-4; D unresolved. The V end was cut by 2 bases, the J end by 8 bases, with 9 bases between. This CDR3 spans 13 amino acids. Germline CDR1 reads SEHNR; CDR2 reads FQNEAQ (reference sequence). The CDR3 loop reads CASSLWTEEKLFF. For the CDR3, the DNA is TGTGCCAGCAGCTTATGGACGGAAGAAAAACTGTTTTTT.

The chain combines TRBV5-1 with TRBJ1-1; 9 positions agree with TRBD1. After removal of 4 bases from V and 4 bases from J, the junction contained 8 bases not matched to a gene. Per the germline V gene, CDR1 is SGHRS and CDR2 is YFSETQ. The CDR3 totals 15 residues. In DNA, the CDR3 is TGCGCCAGCAGCCCTCGGACAGGGGCGGCCACTGAAGCTTTCTTT. Encoded protein: CASSPRTGAATEAFF.

The chain recombines TRBV2 with TRBJ1-6; the match to TRBD1 covers 9 bases. The ends lost 5 bases at V and 10 bases at J; junction bases unmatched: 3. CDR3 size: 13 residues. CDR1 is SNHLY and CDR2 is FYNNEI in the germline V gene. CDR3 sequence: CASSRTGDSPLHF. The CDR3 nucleotides read TGTGCCAGCAGTAGGACAGGGGACTCACCCCTCCACTTT. Looking up the rest from reference TRBV2 and TRBJ1-6 gives the full variable domain: EPEVTQTPSHQVTQMGQEVILRCVPISNHLYFYWYRQILGQKVEFLVSFYNNEISEKSEIFDDQFSVERPDGSNFTLKIRSTKLEDSAMYFCASSRTGDSPLHFGNGTRLTVT.

This clone appeared a few times. The chain joins TRBV3-1 (or the pseudogene TRBV3-2) to TRBJ1-4; 7 bases agree with TRBD1. The V and J ends lost 6 bases and 1 base, in that order; junction bases with no gene match: 5. CDR1 and CDR2 from the germline V gene are LGHDT and YNNKEL (reference sequence). The CDR3 is 15 residues long. The CDR3 region is CASSPTGVTNEKLFF. The CDR3 DNA reads as TGTGCCAGCAGTCCTACAGGGGTAACTAATGAAAAACTGTTTTTT.

In this sample, this clone turned up once. The rearrangement joins TRBV18 to TRBJ1-2; D gene unclear. The CDR3 is made up of 16 amino acids. Germline CDR1 and CDR2: KGHSH and LQKENI. Trimming took off 5 bases at V and 2 bases at J, with 18 bases between the two ends. CDR3 residues: CASSDTRVELNYGYTF. In nucleotides, the CDR3 is TGTGCCAGCTCAGATACCCGGGTAGAATTAAACTATGGCTACACCTTC. The full variable domain, in which reference TRBV18 and TRBJ1-2 provide the parts outside the CDR3, is NAGVMQNPRHLVRRRGQEARLRCSPMKGHSHVYWYRQLPEEGLKFMVYLQKENIIDESGMPKERFSAEFPKEGPSILRIQQVVRGDSAAYFCASSDTRVELNYGYTFGSGTRLTVV.

J is TRBJ1-6 and V is TRBV10-2; D unclear. CDR3 length equals 13 residues. The V gene's germline CDR1 is WSHSY and CDR2 SAAADI. Between the trimmed V and J ends, which lost 9 bases and 7 bases, there was a span of 13 bases. CDR3 in amino acids: CARATDGNSPLHF. The CDR3 DNA follows: TGCGCCAGGGCTACCGACGGGAATTCACCCCTCCACTTT.

The chain couples TRBV5-4 to TRBJ2-1, with 9 bases lining up with TRBD2. CDR3 length equals 15 residues. The germline V gene has CDR1 SGHNT and CDR2 YYREEE (reference sequence). The trim removed 6 bases at V and 6 bases at J, leaving 10 bases unmatched. The DNA for the CDR3 is TGTGCCAGCACCTTAGCGGGGGCCTCAGTCAATGAGCAGTTCTTC. Its protein is CASTLAGASVNEQFF. Together with reference TRBV5-4 and TRBJ2-1, the CDR3 gives the full variable domain: ETGVTQSPTHLIKTRGQQVTLRCSSQSGHNTVSWYQQALGQGPQFIFQYYREEENGRGNFPPRFSGLQFPNYSSELNVNALELDDSALYLCASTLAGASVNEQFFGPGTRLTVL.

V usage is TRBV6-5 and J usage is TRBJ1-1; D gene uncertain. Trimming removed 2 bases from V and 4 bases from J, with 11 bases in between. The CDR3 runs 14 residues. CDR1 is MNHEY and CDR2 is SVGAGI in the germline V gene. The CDR3 loop is CASSYSGEGTEAFF. In DNA, the CDR3 is TGTGCCAGCAGTTACAGCGGGGAGGGCACTGAAGCTTTCTTT.

The chain links TRBV7-9 to TRBJ2-1; D is ambiguous. Germline loops: CDR1 SEHNR, CDR2 FQNEAQ (reference sequence). Trimming removed 3 bases from V and 4 bases from J, with 10 bases in between. The CDR3 sequence is 14 residues long. CDR3 amino acids: CASSFATDYNEQFF. CDR3 in DNA: TGTGCCAGCAGCTTCGCGACCGATTACAATGAGCAGTTCTTC.

The J gene is TRBJ2-1, the V gene TRBV7-2; TRBD2 is a possible D gene (5 bases). The CDR3 has 13 residues. The germline V and J ends were trimmed by 8 bases and 3 bases, with 11 bases remaining between them. CDR1 SGHTA and CDR2 FQGNSA come from the germline V gene. CDR3 region: CASGLVVYNEQFF. CDR3 coding DNA: TGTGCCAGCGGACTGGTAGTCTACAATGAGCAGTTCTTC.

The genes are TRBV11-3 and TRBJ2-1, with a tentative D call TRBD2 (6 bases). The CDR3 runs to 15 residues. The V gene's germline CDR1 is SGHNT and CDR2 YENEEA. Trimming removed 5 bases from V and 0 bases from J, with 11 bases in between. CDR3: CASSQAGLSYNEQFF. The CDR3 DNA sequence: TGTGCCAGCAGCCAAGCGGGTCTCTCCTACAATGAGCAGTTCTTC.

This chain uses TRBV10-3 with TRBJ2-1; 8 bases align to TRBD2. Germline V gives CDR1 ENHRY, CDR2 SYGVKD. J was trimmed by 3 bases and V by 4 bases; bases with no gene match: 8. This CDR3 spans 16 amino acids. The CDR3, as DNA: TGTGCCATCAGTGGATCCTCGGGACTAGACTACAATGAGCAGTTCTTC. Translated: CAISGSSGLDYNEQFF.

This clone was seen a handful of times. This chain links TRBV6-6 with TRBJ1-5; tentative D call: TRBD1 (6 bases). V lost 6 bases and J 5 bases, leaving 11 bases between the germline ends. The CDR3 runs to 13 residues. Germline assignment: CDR1 MNHNY and CDR2 SVGAGI (reference sequence). The CDR3 coding sequence is TGTGCCAGCAGAAAAAACAGGGATCAGCCCCAGCATTTT. Translated: CASRKNRDQPQHF.

The genes are TRBV27 and TRBJ2-3; D not certain. CDR1 and CDR2 from the germline V gene are MNHEY and SMNVEV (reference sequence). V lost 4 bases to trimming and J lost 0 bases, with 14 bases between them. This CDR3 contains 16 residues. This chain's CDR3 is CASSSLASTSTDTQYF. Here the CDR3 DNA reads TGTGCCAGCAGTTCGTTGGCGAGTACTAGCACAGATACGCAGTATTTT.

This clone was found once. The chain uses TRBV9 and TRBJ2-7; TRBD1 might be the D (6 bases). This CDR3 comprises 14 residues. The V end was cut by 2 bases, the J end by 3 bases, with 12 bases between. Germline V gene data show CDR1 as SGDLS and CDR2 as YYNGEE. The CDR3 reads CASSVRGSGYEQYF. Here the CDR3 DNA reads TGTGCCAGCAGCGTGAGGGGGTCCGGCTACGAGCAGTACTTC. Full variable domain (remainder filled in from reference TRBV9 and TRBJ2-7): DSGVTQTPKHLITATGQRVTLRCSPRSGDLSVYWYQQSLDQGLQFLIQYYNGEERAKGNILERFSAQQFPDLHSELNLSSLELGDSALYFCASSVRGSGYEQYFGPGTRLTVT.

This chain uses TRBV5-6 with TRBJ2-1; D is perhaps TRBD1 or TRBD2 (6 bases each). Germline values: CDR1 SGHDT, CDR2 YYEEEE. The length of the CDR3 is 15 residues. V was pared by 3 bases and J by 6 bases, with 16 bases between. CDR3 residues: CASSSSYWGANEQFF. The DNA of the CDR3 is TGTGCCAGCAGCTCATCCTACTGGGGGGCCAATGAGCAGTTCTTC. Together with reference TRBV5-6 and TRBJ2-1, the CDR3 gives the full variable domain: DAGVTQSPTHLIKTRGQQVTLRCSPKSGHDTVSWYQQALGQGPQFIFQYYEEEERQRGNFPDRFSGHQFPNYSSELNVNALLLGDSALYLCASSSSYWGANEQFFGPGTRLTVL.

The chain links TRBV11-2 to TRBJ2-7, with TRBD2 as a possible D gene (6 bases). The CDR3 has 15 residues. Deletions cut 5 bases from V and 0 bases from J, with 14 bases between. Per germline, CDR1 SGHAT and CDR2 FQNNGV. The CDR3 coding sequence is TGTGCCAGCAGCCTACGCTGGGGAGGCTCCTACGAGCAGTACTTC. Translating it yields CASSLRWGGSYEQYF.

This chain uses TRBV19 with TRBJ1-5; TRBD1 matches 9 bases. Germline CDR1 LNHDA, CDR2 SQIVND (reference sequence). The trim removed 7 bases at V and 1 base at J, leaving 17 bases unmatched. CDR3 length: 19 amino acids. CDR3 sequence: CASTPAGTGKSLSNQPQHF. CDR3 sequence (DNA): TGTGCCAGTACCCCGGCCGGGACAGGGAAAAGCTTGAGCAATCAGCCCCAGCATTTT.

The chain has TRBV6-5 and TRBJ1-1, with D perhaps matching TRBD1 (6 bases). Trimming took 6 bases from V and 2 from J, leaving 16 bases between them. This CDR3 is 15 amino acids long. The V gene's germline CDR1 is MNHEY and CDR2 SVGAGI. CDR3 protein: CASSVDRLLNTEAFF. The CDR3 DNA sequence: TGTGCCAGCAGCGTCGACAGGTTACTTAACACTGAAGCTTTCTTT.